This T cell receptor (beta chain) emerged from a study of multiple sclerosis patients with progressive multifocal leukoencephalopathy (dated by TCRdb to 2018 to 2020). Regarding the complete study: The study examined peripheral T and B cells of MS patients who developed PML (4 under natalizumab, 1 after alemtuzumab) and treated patients who did not. Two natalizumab-treated patients who later developed PML were followed longitudinally from before therapy through 6 and 12 months to PML onset. The study was designed to detect JC virus-specific or public T-cell expansions arising at the time of PML onset. General study outcomes and caveats: Only PML patients had TRB clones above 0.5% frequency, but the clones expanded at PML onset were already present before and during natalizumab therapy. In most PML patients, lower normalized Shannon entropy suggested less diverse TRB repertoires, while the natalizumab-treated controls had values close to 1. When PML developed, neither common TRBV or TRBJ gene usage nor preferential TRBV-TRBJ pairings were detected. Given the small, descriptive cohort, it remained unclear whether the study findings reflect JC virus infection or general immunocompromise. Analysis was restricted to peripheral blood, although for natalizumab-associated PML, cerebrospinal fluid or brain lymphocytes might be more informative.

The germline V gene (reference sequence) provides CDR1 SEHNR and CDR2 FQNEAQ. The CDR3, from cysteine to phenylalanine, totals 14 residues. Left in the record is the CDR3 DNA by itself, 42 bases read in frame from the first base. Trimmed from V: 5 bases; trimmed from J: 11 bases; junction bases lacking a gene match: 10. The label giving this sample's time point can be read as: more than ten months of natalizumab therapy. The intended sense of this specimen's treatment or condition label: on natalizumab therapy at sampling. Roughly 5 MS patients treated with natalizumab who did not develop PML were sampled longitudinally as controls. Interferon beta had previously been received by all listed patients, and all PML patients were female. Blood samples at T1 and T2 were obtained at 6 and 12 months of natalizumab therapy, respectively. Isolation of peripheral blood mononuclear cells was performed by Ficoll-Hypaque density gradient centrifugation.

Using the immunoSEQ two-step multiplex PCR at survey-level depth, TRB CDR3 regions were amplified from genomic DNA. Each PCR was spiked with synthetic inline TR CDR3 controls spanning all V-J pairings to estimate template counts and remove amplification bias. Reads went through processing to reduce amplification and sequencing bias, and quantification was done against synthetic TR CDR3 analogs. For the original study's pipeline: Raw data were processed in ImmunoSEQ Analyzer, with out-of-frame sequences and CDR3s containing stop codons removed, and genes were named according to IMGT nomenclature. Normalized Shannon entropy, defined as 1 minus Pielou's evenness, was used to summarize repertoire diversity. Two TRB sequences were counted as identical only if the two sequences had the same V gene, J gene and CDR3. Public PML clonotypes were defined as CDR3s shared by two or more PML-onset samples but absent from earlier samples, from controls, and from public databases. Position-by-position CDR3 amino acid composition was analyzed in Skylign with the observed count method. The clones in this table, taken by TCRdb from immuneACCESS, are in-frame only. Not every clone is retained; where verified, under half of the shortfall comes from an unresolved V gene, and the cause of the rest is unknown. The V and J calls and clone size were taken over from that table, and D and trimming were inferred from the DNA. For this sample there are about 30,000 clones; 90% appear just once. In total, the top ten clones hold roughly 1.3% of the sample.

Worth noting for this clone: The clone's antigen remains unknown. Per-nucleotide qualities are absent, and no much larger clonotype sits a single base away.

This receptor was taken from a human donor with multiple sclerosis. The material was PBMCs, obtained from a patient treated with natalizumab. The chain is made from TRBV7-9 and TRBJ2-3; TRBD2 aligns with 10 central bases. CDR3 protein: CASSLPGASGRQYF. The nucleotide sequence reads as follows: TGTGCCAGCAGCCTCCCTGGTGCTAGCGGGAGGCAGTATTTT.